These 4 T cell receptor beta chains originate from one sample sequenced in a study of blood T cells in healthy people across ages. PCR was performed a second time for roughly 7 to 11 cycles using a sample-barcoded 5' primer and a J-beta primer mix. TCRdb fed the 5' RACE reads into MiXCR, producing one record per CDR3 protein. The sample consists of 1.5 million to 2 million distinct CDR3 sequences, 28% of them appearing once. The specimen was blood. These receptors all stem from a woman aged 25 to 39 in good health.

This clonotype was seen at least ten times. The chain combines TRBV10-1 with TRBJ2-2; 12 nucleotides match TRBD2. CDR3 length equals 14 residues. Trimming removed 10 bases from V and 7 bases from J; junction bases left unmatched: 7. The V gene's germline CDR1 is WNHNN and CDR2 SYGVQD (reference sequence). The CDR3 DNA reads TGCGCCACCACACTAGCGGGAGGTAGCGGGGAGCTGTTTTTT. Translated, it gives CATTLAGGSGELFF.

The chain couples TRBV7-9 to TRBJ2-3; D remains unclear. V was shortened by 4 bases and J by 0 bases, with 14 bases between the two germline ends. The CDR3 spans 16 residues. Germline lookup yields CDR1 SEHNR and CDR2 FQNEAQ (reference sequence). In nucleotides, the CDR3 is TGTGCCAGCAGCTCCGCGGTTTCAACTAGCACAGATACGCAGTATTTT. Translated, it gives CASSSAVSTSTDTQYF.

V gene TRBV29-1 combines with J gene TRBJ1-4; D not resolved. CDR3 length: 13 residues. V gave up 7 bases and J gave up 4 bases, with 13 bases separating them. The germline V gene encodes CDR1 SQVTM and CDR2 ANQGSEA. CDR3 sequence: CSGGERLNEKLFF. CDR3 nucleotide sequence: TGCAGCGGCGGGGAGAGACTTAATGAAAAACTGTTTTTT.

The chain is built from TRBV5-1 and TRBJ2-1; TRBD2 aligns across 11 bases. The CDR3 is 15 amino acids. Germline CDR1 is SGHRS and CDR2 is YFSETQ. Germline trimming cut 3 bases from V and 6 bases from J; bases unmatched to any gene: 5. The CDR3 bases are TGCGCCAGCAGCTATAGCGGGGGGGCCCCCAATGAGCAGTTCTTC. Translating it yields CASSYSGGAPNEQFF.